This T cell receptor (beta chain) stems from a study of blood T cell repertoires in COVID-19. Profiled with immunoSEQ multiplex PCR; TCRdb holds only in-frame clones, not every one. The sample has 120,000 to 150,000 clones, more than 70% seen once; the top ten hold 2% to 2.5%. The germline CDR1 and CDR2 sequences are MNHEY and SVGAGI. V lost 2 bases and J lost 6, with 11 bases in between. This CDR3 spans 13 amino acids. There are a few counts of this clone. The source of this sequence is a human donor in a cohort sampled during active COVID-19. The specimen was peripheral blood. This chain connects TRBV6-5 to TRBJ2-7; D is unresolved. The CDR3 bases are TGTGCCAGCAGTTACGCCAGAGGATCCGAGCAGTACTTC. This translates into CASSYARGSEQYF.